One sample yielded the 3 T cell receptor beta chains listed below, sequenced in a study of blood T cell repertoires in COVID-19. Libraries were prepared by immunoSEQ multiplex PCR; TCRdb keeps only in-frame clonotypes and omits some of them. The table lists 250,000 or so clones, roughly 77% of them singletons. The sequencing input was peripheral blood. Receptors were obtained from an elderly woman with acute or convalescent COVID-19.

The chain links TRBV6-1 to TRBJ1-5; D possibly corresponds to TRBD1 (6 bases). CDR3 length: 14 residues. Germline V gene data show CDR1 as MNHNS and CDR2 as SASEGT. Trimming removed 2 bases from V and 4 bases from J, with 9 bases in between. The CDR3 loop is CASSELDRNQPQHF. The CDR3 DNA is TGTGCCAGCAGTGAACTCGACAGGAATCAGCCCCAGCATTTT.

The J gene is TRBJ1-4, the V gene TRBV18; D gene unclear. This CDR3 is 16 amino acids long. The ends were cut back, 2 bases at V and 6 bases at J, with 16 bases in the middle. CDR1 and CDR2 (germline): KGHSH, LQKENI. The CDR3 region is CASSPGASNVYEKLFF. CDR3 nucleotide sequence: TGTGCCAGCTCACCAGGAGCATCTAACGTGTATGAAAAACTGTTTTTT.

Only a few counts were recorded for this clone. This rearrangement joins TRBV29-1 to TRBJ2-3; TRBD2 matches 8 bases. This CDR3 comprises 13 residues. Unmatched junction bases numbered 4, after V lost 8 bases and J lost 0 bases. CDR1 and CDR2 (germline): SQVTM, ANQGSEA. In nucleotides, the CDR3 is TGCAGCAGCCGGGGGGGAAGCACAGATACGCAGTATTTT. Amino acid sequence: CSSRGGSTDTQYF.